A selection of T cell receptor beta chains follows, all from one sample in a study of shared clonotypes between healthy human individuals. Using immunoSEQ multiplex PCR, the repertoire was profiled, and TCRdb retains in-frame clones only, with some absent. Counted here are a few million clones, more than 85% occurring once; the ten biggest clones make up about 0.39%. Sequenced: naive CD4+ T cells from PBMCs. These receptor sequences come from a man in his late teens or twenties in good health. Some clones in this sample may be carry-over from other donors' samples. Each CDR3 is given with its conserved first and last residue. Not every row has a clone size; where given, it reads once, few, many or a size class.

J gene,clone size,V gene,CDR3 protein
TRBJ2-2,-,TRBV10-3,CASEDSGRGLPGELFF
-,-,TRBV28,CASSDPDRAYEQYF
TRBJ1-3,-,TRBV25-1,CASSPSGGDTIYF
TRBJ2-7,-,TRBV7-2,CASSVQGAAYEQYF
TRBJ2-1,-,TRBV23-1,CASRPRTSGNEQFF
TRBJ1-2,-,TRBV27,CASSAFLGQTRYGYTF
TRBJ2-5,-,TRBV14,CASSQDRVGASGFQETQYF
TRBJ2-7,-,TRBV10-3,CAISESMGWSLPYEQYF
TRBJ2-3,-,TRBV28,CASSPGGGLADTQYF
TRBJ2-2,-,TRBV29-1,CSVAGDTGELFF
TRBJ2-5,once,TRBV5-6,CASSLGSGWPGQTQYF
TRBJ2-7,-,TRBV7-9,CASSLGGAGSVREQYF
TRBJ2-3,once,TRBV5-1,CASSNRQGGADTQYF
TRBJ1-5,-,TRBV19,CASSQTGRPYQPQHF
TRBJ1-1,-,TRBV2,CASRTEVTEAFF
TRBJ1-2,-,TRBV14,CASSVSTGGSYGYTF
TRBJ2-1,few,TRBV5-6,CASSPGTGRINEQFF
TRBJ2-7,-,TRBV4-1,CASSQDFLASYEQYF
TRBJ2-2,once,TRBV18,CASSPLGQGHTGELFF
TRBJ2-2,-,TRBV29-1,CSVAFRYRGQTGELFF
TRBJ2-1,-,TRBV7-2,CASSLTSGLGEQFF
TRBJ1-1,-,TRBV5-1,CASSLGSTKNTEAFF
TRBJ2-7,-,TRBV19,CASSTQGWGPYEQYF
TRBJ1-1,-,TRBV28,CASSSPTGTGTEAFF
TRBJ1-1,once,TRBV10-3,CAIRGTGDHTEAFF
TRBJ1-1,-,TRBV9,CASSLRGEARGTEAFF
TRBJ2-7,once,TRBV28,CASRGTGGYDEQYF
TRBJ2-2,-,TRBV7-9,CASSLNTGELFF
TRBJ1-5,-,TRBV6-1,CASGQGNSNQPQHF
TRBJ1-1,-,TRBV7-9,CASSLDGGTEAFF
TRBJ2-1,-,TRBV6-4,CASSDHLEPAAYEQFF
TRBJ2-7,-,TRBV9,CASSVGTGISYEQYF
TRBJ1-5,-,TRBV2,CASRGTGRGSNQPQHF
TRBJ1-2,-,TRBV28,CASRQAGGYTF
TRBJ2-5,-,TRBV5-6,CASSLSPAQGVQYF
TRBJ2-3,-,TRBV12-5,CASGAADTQYF
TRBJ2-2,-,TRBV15,CATSRDRAGGANTGELFF
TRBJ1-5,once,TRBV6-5,CASSSRASNQPQHF
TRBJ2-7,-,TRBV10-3,CAISGAGTATTIEQYF
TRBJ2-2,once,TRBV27,CASSWGLAGAWTGELFF
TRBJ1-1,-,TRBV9,CASSVLGGRDTEAFF
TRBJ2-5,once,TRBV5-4,CASSLVTEETQYF
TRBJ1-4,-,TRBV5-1,CASKTGGPNEKLFF